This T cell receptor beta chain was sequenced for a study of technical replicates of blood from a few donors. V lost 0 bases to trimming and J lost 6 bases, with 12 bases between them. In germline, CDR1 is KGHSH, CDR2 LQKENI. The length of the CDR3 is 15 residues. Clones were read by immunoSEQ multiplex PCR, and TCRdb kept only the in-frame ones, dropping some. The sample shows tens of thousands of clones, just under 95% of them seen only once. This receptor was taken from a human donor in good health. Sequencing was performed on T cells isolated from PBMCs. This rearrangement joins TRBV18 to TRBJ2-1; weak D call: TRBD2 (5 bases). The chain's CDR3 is CASSPPSAGSNEQFF. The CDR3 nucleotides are TGTGCCAGCTCACCACCTAGCGCGGGTTCCAATGAGCAGTTCTTC.